This T cell receptor beta chain was profiled in a study of blood T cell repertoires in COVID-19. Study summary: Acute and convalescent COVID-19 samples came from the United States, Italy and Spain.

V gave up 0 bases and J gave up 6 bases, with 14 bases separating them. Germline values: CDR1 SGHVS, CDR2 FNYEAQ. CDR3 length equals 15 residues. In the authors' methods: Nucleated cell number was recorded as an estimate derived from reference gene primer amplification. This table comes from immunoSEQ multiplex PCR, and its TCRdb copy is limited to in-frame clones, with some not included. V, J and clone size are those of that table, while D and trimming were read from the DNA. Among 400,000 to 550,000 clones listed, around 89% were seen once. This receptor was taken from a woman in her thirties with acute or convalescent COVID-19. Sequences were obtained from peripheral blood. The chain combines TRBV7-6 with TRBJ2-5; TRBD2 is a possible D gene (5 bases). The CDR3 reads CASSLAPGFIQTQYF. DNA of the CDR3: TGTGCCAGCAGCTTAGCCCCGGGGTTTATACAGACCCAGTACTTC.